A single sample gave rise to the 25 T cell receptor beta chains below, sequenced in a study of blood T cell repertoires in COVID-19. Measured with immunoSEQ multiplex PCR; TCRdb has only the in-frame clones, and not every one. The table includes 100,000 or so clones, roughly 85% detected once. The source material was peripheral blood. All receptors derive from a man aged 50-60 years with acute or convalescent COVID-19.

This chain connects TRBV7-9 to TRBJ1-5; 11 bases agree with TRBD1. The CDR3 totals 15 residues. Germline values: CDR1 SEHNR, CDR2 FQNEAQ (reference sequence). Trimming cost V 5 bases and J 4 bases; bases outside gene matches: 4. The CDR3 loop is CASSPGTGGNQPQHF. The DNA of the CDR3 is TGTGCCAGCAGCCCTGGGACAGGGGGAAATCAGCCCCAGCATTTT.

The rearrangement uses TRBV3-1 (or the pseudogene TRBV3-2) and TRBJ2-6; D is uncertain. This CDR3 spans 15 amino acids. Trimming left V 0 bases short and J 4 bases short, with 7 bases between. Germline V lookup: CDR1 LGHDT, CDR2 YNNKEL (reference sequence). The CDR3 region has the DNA TGTGCCAGCAGCCAAGATCTGCGAGGGGCCAACGTCCTGACTTTC. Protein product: CASSQDLRGANVLTF.

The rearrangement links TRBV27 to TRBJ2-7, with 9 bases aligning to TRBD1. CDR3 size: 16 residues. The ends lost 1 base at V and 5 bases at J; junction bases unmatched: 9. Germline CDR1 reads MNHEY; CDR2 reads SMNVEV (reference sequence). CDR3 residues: CASSLYPPGQGHEQYF. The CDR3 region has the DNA TGTGCCAGCAGTTTATATCCCCCGGGACAGGGCCACGAGCAGTACTTC.

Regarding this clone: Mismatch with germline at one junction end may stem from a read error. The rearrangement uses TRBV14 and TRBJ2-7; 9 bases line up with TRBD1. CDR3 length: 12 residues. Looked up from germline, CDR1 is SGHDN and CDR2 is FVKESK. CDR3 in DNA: TGTGCCAGCAGCCAAAGAACAGGGGGCAAACACTTC. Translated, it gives CASSQRTGGKHF.

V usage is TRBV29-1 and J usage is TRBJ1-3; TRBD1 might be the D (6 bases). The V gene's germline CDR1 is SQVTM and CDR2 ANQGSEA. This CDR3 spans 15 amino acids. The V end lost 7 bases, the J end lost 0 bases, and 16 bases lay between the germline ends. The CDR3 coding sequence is TGCAGCGCCATAGGGGGTACTAACTCTGGAAACACCATATATTTT. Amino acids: CSAIGGTNSGNTIYF. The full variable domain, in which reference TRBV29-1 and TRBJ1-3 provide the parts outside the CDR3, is SAVISQKPSRDICQRGTSLTIQCQVDSQVTMMFWYRQQPGQSLTLIATANQGSEATYESGFVIDKFPISRPNLTFSTLTVSNMSPEDSSIYLCSAIGGTNSGNTIYFGEGSWLTVV.

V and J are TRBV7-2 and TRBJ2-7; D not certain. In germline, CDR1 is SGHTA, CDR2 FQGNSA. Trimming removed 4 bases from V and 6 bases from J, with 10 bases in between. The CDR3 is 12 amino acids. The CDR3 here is CASSSTHSEQYF. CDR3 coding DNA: TGTGCCAGCAGCTCGACTCATTCCGAGCAGTACTTC.

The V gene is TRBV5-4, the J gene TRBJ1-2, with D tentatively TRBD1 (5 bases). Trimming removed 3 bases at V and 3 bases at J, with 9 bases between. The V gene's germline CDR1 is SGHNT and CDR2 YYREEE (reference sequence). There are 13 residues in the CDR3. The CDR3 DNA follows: TGTGCCAGCAGCTCAGGACAAGACTATGGCTACACCTTC. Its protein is CASSSGQDYGYTF.

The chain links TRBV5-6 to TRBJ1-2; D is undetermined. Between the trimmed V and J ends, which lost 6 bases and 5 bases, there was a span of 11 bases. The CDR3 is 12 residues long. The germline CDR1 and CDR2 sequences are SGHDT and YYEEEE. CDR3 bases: TGTGCCAGCATGGGGAGGGAGTATGGCTACACCTTC. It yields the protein CASMGREYGYTF.

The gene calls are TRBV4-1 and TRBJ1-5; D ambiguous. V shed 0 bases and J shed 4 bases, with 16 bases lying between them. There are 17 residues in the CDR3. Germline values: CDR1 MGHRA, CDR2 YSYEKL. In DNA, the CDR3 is TGCGCCAGCAGCCAAGACCCGGAGAGGGTAGGGAATCAGCCCCAGCATTTT. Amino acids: CASSQDPERVGNQPQHF.

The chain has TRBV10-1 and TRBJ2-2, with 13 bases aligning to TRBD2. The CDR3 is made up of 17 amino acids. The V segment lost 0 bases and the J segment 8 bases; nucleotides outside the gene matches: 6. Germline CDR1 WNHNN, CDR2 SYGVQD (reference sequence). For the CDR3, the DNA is TGCGCCAGCAGTGAGTCGGGGACTAGCGGGAATCGAGGGGAGCTGTTTTTT. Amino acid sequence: CASSESGTSGNRGELFF.

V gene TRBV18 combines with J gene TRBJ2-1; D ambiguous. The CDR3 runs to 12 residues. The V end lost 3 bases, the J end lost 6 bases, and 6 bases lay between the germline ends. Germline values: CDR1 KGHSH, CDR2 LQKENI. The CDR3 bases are TGTGCCAGCTCACCCTTCAGCAATGAGCAGTTCTTC. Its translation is CASSPFSNEQFF.

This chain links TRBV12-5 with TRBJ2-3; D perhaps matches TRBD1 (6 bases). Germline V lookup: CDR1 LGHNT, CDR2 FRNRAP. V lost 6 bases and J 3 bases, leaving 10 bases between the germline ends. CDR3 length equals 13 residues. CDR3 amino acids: CASGPTGTDTQYF. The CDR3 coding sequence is TGTGCTAGTGGCCCTACAGGGACAGATACGCAGTATTTT.

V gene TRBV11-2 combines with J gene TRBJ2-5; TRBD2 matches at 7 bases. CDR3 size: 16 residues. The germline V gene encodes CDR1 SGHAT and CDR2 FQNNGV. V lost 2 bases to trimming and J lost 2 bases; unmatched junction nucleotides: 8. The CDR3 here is CASSLLGGGSQETQYF. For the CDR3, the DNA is TGTGCCAGCAGCTTACTGGGCGGGGGATCTCAAGAGACCCAGTACTTC. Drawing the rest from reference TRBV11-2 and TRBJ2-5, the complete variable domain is EAGVAQSPRYKIIEKRQSVAFWCNPISGHATLYWYQQILGQGPKLLIQFQNNGVVDDSQLPKDRFSAERLKGVDSTLKIQPAKLEDSAVYLCASSLLGGGSQETQYFGPGTRLLVL.

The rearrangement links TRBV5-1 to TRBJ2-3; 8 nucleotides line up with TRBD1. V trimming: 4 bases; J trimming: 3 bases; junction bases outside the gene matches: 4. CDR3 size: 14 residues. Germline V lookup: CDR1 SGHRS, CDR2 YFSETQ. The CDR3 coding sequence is TGCGCCAGCAGCAATAGACAGGGGACAGATACGCAGTATTTT. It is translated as CASSNRQGTDTQYF.

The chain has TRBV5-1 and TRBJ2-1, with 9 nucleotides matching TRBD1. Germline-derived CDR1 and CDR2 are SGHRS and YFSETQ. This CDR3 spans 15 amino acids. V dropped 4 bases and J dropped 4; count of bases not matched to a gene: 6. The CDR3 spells CASSTAGQGYNEQFF. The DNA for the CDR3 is TGCGCCAGCAGCACCGCGGGACAGGGTTACAATGAGCAGTTCTTC.

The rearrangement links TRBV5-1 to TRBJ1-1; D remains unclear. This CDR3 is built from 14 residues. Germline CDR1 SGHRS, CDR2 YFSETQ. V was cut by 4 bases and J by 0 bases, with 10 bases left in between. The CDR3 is CASSPSRVNTEAFF. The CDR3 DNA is TGCGCCAGCAGCCCCTCGAGGGTGAACACTGAAGCTTTCTTT.

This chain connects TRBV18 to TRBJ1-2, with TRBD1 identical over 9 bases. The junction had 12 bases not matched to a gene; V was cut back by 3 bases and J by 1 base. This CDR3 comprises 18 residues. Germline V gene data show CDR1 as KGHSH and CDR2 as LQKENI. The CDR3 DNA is TGTGCCAGCTCACCGAGAAGAACAGGGGGCTATAATAACTATGGCTACACCTTC. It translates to CASSPRRTGGYNNYGYTF.

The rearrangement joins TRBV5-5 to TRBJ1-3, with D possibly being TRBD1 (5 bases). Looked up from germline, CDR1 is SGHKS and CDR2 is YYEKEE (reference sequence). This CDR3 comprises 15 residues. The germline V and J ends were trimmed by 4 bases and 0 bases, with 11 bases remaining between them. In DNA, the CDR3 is TGTGCCAGCAGCGATACAGGTGCCTCTGGAAACACCATATATTTT. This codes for CASSDTGASGNTIYF.

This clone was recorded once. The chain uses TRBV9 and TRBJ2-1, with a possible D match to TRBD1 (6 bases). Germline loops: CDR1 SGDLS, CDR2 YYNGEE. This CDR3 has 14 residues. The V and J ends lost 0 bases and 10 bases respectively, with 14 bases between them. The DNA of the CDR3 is TGTGCCAGCAGCGTAGCGATCCCAGGGGTAGAGCAGTTCTTC. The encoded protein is CASSVAIPGVEQFF.

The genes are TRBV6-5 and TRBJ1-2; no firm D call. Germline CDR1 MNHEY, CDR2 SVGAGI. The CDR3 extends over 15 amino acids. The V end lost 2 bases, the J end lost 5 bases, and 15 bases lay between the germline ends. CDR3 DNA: TGTGCCAGCAGTTACGGGTCAACCACTAGGTATGGCTACACCTTC. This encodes CASSYGSTTRYGYTF.

The CDR3 DNA is TGTGCCACCAGTGCTCAGGGCACGGCTGGCTACACCTTC. This translates into CATSAQGTAGYTF. The V call is TRBV24-1, the J call TRBJ1-2; D is perhaps TRBD1 (5 bases). V was trimmed by 5 bases and J by 7 bases, leaving 13 bases between them. Germline CDR1 reads KGHDR; CDR2 reads SFDVKD. The CDR3 is 13 amino acids.

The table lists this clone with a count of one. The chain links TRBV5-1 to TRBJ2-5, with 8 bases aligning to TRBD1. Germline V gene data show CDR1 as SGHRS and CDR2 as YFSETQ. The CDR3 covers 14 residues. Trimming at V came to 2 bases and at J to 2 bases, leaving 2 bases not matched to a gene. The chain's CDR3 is CASSFGTGQETQYF. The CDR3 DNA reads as TGCGCCAGCAGCTTCGGGACAGGTCAAGAGACCCAGTACTTC.

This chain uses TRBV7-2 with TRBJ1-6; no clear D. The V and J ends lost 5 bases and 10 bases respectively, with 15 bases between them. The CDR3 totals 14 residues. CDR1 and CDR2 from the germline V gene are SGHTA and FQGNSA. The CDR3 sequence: CASSTAHPYSPLHF. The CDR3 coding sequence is TGTGCCAGCAGCACAGCTCACCCATACTCACCCCTCCACTTT.

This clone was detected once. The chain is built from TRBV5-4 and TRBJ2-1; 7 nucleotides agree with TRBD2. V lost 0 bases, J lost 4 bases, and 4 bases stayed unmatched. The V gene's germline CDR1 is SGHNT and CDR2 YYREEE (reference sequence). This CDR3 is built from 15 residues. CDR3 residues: CASSLGLAEYNEQFF. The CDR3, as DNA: TGTGCCAGCAGCTTGGGGCTAGCGGAATACAATGAGCAGTTCTTC. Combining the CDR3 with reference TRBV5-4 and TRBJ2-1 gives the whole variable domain ETGVTQSPTHLIKTRGQQVTLRCSSQSGHNTVSWYQQALGQGPQFIFQYYREEENGRGNFPPRFSGLQFPNYSSELNVNALELDDSALYLCASSLGLAEYNEQFFGPGTRLTVL.

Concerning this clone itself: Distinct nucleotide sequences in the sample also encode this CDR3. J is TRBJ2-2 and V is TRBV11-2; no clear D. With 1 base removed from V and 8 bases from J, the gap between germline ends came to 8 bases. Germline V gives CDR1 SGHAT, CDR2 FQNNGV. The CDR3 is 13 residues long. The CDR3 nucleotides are TGTGCCAGCAGCTTAGGGTCCACTGGGGAGCTGTTTTTT. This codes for CASSLGSTGELFF.